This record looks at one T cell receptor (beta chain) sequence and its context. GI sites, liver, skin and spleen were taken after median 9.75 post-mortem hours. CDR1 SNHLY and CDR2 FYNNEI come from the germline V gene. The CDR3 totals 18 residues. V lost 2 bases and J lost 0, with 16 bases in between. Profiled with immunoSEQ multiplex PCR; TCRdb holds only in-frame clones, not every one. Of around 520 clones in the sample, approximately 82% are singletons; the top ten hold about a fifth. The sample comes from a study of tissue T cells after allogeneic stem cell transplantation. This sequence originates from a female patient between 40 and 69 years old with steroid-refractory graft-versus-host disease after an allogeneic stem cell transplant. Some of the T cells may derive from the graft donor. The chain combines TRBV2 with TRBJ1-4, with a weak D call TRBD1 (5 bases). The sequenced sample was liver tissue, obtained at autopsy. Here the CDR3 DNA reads TGTGCCAGCAGTGAATGGATCAGGGCCTTTGCAACTAATGAAAAACTGTTTTTT. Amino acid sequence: CASSEWIRAFATNEKLFF.